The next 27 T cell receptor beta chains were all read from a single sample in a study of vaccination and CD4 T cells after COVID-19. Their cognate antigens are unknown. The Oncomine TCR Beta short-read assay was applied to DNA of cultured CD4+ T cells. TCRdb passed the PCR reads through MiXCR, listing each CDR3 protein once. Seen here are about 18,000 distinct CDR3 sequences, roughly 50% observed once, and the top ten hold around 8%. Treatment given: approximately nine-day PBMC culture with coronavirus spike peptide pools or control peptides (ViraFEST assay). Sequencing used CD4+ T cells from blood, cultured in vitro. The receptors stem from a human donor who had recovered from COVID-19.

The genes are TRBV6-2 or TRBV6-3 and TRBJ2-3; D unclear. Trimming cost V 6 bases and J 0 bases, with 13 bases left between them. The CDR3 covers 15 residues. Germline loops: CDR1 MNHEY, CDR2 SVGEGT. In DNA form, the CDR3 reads TGTGCCAGCAGCTTAAGCGTGTCTAGCACAGATACGCAGTATTTT. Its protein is CASSLSVSSTDTQYF.

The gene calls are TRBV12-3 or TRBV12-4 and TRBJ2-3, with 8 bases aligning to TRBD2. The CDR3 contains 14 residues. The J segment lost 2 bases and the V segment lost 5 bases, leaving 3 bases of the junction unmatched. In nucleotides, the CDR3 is TGTGCCAGCAGTCTGGGACTAGACACAGATACGCAGTATTTT. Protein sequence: CASSLGLDTDTQYF.

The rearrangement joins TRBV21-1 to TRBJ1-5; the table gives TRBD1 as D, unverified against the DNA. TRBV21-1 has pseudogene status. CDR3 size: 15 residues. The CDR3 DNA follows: TGTGCCAGCCCCCAGAGGCAGGGATACAATCAGCCCCAGCATTTT. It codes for CASPQRQGYNQPQHF.

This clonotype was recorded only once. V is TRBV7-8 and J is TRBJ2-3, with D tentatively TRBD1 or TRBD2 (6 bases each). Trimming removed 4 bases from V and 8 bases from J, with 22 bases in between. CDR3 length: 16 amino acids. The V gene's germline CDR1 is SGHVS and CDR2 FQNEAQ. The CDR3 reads CASSSTRDTGAGTQYF. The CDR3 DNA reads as TGTGCCAGCAGCTCCACCCGGGACACGGGGGCTGGTACGCAGTATTTT.

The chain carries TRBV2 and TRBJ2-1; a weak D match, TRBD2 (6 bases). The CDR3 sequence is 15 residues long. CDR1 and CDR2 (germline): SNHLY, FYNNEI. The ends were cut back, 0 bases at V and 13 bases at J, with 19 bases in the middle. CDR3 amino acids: CASSEALRRPGGQFF. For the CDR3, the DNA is TGTGCCAGCAGTGAAGCGCTTCGAAGACCCGGGGGACAGTTCTTC.

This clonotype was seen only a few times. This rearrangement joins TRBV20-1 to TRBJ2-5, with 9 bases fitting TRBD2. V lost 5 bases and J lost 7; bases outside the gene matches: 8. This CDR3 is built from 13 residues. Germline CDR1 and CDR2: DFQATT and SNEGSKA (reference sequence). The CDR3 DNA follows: TGCAGTGCTCCGACTAGCGGTTGGGGGACCCAGTACTTC. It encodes CSAPTSGWGTQYF.

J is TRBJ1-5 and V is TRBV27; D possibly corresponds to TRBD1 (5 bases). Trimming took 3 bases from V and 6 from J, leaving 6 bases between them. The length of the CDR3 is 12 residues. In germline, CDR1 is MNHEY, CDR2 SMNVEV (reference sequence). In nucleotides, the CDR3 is TGTGCCAGCAGTTTTCAGGGTCAGCCCCAGCATTTT. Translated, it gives CASSFQGQPQHF.

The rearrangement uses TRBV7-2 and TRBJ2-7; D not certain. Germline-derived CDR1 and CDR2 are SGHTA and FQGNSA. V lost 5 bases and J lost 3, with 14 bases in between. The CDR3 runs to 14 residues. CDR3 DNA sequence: TGTGCCAGCAGCCTTACCATGAACGGCTACGAGCAGTACTTC. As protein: CASSLTMNGYEQYF. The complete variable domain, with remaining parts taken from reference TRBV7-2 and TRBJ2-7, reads GAGVSQSPSNKVTEKGKDVELRCDPISGHTALYWYRQSLGQGLEFLIYFQGNSAPDKSGLPSDRFSAERTGGSVSTLTIQRTQQEDSAVYLCASSLTMNGYEQYFGPGTRLTVT.

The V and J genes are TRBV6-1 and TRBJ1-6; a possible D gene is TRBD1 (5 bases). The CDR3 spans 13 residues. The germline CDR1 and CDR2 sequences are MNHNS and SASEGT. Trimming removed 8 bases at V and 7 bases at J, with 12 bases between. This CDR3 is CASARGGNSPLHF. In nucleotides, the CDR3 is TGTGCCAGCGCCCGGGGCGGGAATTCACCCCTCCACTTT.

The CDR3 reads CSARWGSGANVLTF. Here the CDR3 DNA reads TGCAGTGCTAGATGGGGCTCTGGGGCCAACGTCCTGACTTTC. The chain joins TRBV20-1 to TRBJ2-6, with D unresolved. Trimming left V 2 bases short and J 0 bases short, with 5 bases between. Per germline, CDR1 DFQATT and CDR2 SNEGSKA (reference sequence). The CDR3 consists of 14 residues.

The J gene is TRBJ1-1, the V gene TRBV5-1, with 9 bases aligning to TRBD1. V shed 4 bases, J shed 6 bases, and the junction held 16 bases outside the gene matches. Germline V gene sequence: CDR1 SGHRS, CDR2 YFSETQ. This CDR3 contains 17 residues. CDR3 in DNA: TGCGCCAGCAGCCTACTACCACAGGGGGCCTCTATCGCTGAAGCTTTCTTT. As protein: CASSLLPQGASIAEAFF. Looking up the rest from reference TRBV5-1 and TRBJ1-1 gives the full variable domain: KAGVTQTPRYLIKTRGQQVTLSCSPISGHRSVSWYQQTPGQGLQFLFEYFSETQRNKGNFPGRFSGRQFSNSRSEMNVSTLELGDSALYLCASSLLPQGASIAEAFFGQGTRLTVV.

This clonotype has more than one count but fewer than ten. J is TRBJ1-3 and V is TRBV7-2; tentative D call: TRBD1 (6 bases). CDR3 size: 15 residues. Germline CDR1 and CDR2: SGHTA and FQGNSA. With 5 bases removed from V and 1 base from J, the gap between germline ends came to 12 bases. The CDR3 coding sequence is TGTGCCAGCAGCCGCAGGGGAGCGTCTGGAAACACCATATATTTT. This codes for CASSRRGASGNTIYF. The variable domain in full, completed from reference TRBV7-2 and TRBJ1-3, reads GAGVSQSPSNKVTEKGKDVELRCDPISGHTALYWYRQSLGQGLEFLIYFQGNSAPDKSGLPSDRFSAERTGGSVSTLTIQRTQQEDSAVYLCASSRRGASGNTIYFGEGSWLTVV.

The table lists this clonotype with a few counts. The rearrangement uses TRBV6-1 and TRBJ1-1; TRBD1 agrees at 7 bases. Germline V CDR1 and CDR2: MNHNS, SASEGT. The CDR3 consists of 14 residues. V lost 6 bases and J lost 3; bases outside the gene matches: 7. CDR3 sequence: CASSAGTADTEAFF. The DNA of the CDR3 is TGTGCCAGCAGCGCAGGGACAGCGGACACTGAAGCTTTCTTT.

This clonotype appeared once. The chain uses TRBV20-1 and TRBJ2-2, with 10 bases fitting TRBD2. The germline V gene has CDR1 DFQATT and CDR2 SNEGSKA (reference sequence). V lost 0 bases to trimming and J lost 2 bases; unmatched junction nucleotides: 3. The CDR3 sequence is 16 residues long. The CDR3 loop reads CSARDRLAGNTGELFF. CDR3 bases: TGCAGTGCTAGAGACCGACTAGCGGGCAACACCGGGGAGCTGTTTTTT.

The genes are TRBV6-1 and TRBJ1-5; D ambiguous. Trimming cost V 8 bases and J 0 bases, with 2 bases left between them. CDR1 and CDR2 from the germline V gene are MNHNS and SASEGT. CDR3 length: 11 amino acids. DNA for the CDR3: TGTGCCAGCGGTAGCAATCAGCCCCAGCATTTT. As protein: CASGSNQPQHF.

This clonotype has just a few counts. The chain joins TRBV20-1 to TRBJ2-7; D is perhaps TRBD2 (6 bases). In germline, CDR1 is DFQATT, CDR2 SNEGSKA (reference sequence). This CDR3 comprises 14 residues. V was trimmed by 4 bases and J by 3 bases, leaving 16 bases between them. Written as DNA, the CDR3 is TGCAGTGCTATGAGGGTTGGAGGGGTCTACGAGCAGTACTTC. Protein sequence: CSAMRVGGVYEQYF.

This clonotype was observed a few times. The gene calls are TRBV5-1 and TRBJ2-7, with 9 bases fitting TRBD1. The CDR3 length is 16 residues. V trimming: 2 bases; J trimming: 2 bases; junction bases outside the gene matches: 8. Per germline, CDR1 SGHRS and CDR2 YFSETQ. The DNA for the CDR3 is TGCGCCAGCAGCTTTCTCACCGGGACAGGGACCTACGAGCAGTACTTC. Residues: CASSFLTGTGTYEQYF. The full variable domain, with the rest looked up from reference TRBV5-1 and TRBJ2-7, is KAGVTQTPRYLIKTRGQQVTLSCSPISGHRSVSWYQQTPGQGLQFLFEYFSETQRNKGNFPGRFSGRQFSNSRSEMNVSTLELGDSALYLCASSFLTGTGTYEQYFGPGTRLTVT.

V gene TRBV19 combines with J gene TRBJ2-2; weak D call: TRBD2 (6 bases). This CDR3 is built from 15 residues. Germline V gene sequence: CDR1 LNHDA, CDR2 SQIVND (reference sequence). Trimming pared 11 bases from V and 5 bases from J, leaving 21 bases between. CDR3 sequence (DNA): TGTGCCTCAAAGGGGACGGGAGACTGGACCGGGGAGCTGTTTTTT. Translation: CASKGTGDWTGELFF.

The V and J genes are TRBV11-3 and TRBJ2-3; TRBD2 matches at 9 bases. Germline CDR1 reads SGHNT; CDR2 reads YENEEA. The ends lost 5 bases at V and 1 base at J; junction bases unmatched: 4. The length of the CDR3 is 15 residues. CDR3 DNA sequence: TGTGCCAGCAGCGGCAGGACTAGCGGCACAGATACGCAGTATTTT. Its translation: CASSGRTSGTDTQYF.

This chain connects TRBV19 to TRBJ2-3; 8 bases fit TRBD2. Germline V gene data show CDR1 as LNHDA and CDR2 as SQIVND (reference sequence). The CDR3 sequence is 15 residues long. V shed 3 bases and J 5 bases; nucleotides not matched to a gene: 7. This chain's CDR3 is CASSIKAGVIDTQYF. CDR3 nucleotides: TGTGCCAGTAGTATCAAAGCGGGAGTCATAGATACGCAGTATTTT. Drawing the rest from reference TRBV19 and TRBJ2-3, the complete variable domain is DGGITQSPKYLFRKEGQNVTLSCEQNLNHDAMYWYRQDPGQGLRLIYYSQIVNDFQKGDIAEGYSVSREKKESFPLTVTSAQKNPTAFYLCASSIKAGVIDTQYFGPGTRLTVL.

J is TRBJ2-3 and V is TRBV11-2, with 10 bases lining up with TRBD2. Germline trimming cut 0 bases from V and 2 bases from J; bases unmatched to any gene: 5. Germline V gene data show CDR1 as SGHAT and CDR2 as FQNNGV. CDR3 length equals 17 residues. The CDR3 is CASSLDGLAGVTDTQYF. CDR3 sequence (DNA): TGTGCCAGCAGCTTAGACGGGCTAGCGGGAGTCACAGATACGCAGTATTTT.

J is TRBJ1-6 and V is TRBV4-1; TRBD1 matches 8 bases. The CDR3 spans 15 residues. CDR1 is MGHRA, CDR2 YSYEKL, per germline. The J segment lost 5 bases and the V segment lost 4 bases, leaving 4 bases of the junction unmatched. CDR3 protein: CASSRGQGNNSPLHF. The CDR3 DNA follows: TGCGCCAGCAGCCGCGGACAGGGTAATAATTCACCCCTCCACTTT.

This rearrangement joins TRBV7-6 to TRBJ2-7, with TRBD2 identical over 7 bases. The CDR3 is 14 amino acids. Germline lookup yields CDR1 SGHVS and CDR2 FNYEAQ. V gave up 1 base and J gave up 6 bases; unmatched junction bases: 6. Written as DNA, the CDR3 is TGTGCCAGCAGCTTAGTGGGGGAGGGCGGCGAGCAGTACTTC. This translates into CASSLVGEGGEQYF.

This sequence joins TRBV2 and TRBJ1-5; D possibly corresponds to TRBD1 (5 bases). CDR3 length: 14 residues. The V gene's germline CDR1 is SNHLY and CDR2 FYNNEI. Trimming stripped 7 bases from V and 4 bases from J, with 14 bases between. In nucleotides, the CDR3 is TGTGCCAGCACAGGGCAGGGTCTTAATCAGCCCCAGCATTTT. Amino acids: CASTGQGLNQPQHF.

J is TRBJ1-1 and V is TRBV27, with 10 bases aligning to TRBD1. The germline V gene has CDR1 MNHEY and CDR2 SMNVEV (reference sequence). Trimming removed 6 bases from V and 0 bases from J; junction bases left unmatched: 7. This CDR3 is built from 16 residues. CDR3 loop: CASSSPTGGLNTEAFF. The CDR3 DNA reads TGTGCCAGCAGCTCACCGACAGGGGGCCTGAACACTGAAGCTTTCTTT.

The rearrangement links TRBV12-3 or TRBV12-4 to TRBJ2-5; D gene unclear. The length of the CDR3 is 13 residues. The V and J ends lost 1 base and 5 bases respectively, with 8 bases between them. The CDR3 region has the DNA TGTGCCAGCAGTTTAGGGCCTAACGAGACCCAGTACTTC. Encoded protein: CASSLGPNETQYF.

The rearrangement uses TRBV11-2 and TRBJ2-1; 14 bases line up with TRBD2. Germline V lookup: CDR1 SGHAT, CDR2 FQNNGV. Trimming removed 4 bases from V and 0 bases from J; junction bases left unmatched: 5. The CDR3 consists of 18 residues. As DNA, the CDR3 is TGTGCCAGCAGCTCCCTGGGGACTAGCGGGGGCTCCTACAATGAGCAGTTCTTC. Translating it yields CASSSLGTSGGSYNEQFF. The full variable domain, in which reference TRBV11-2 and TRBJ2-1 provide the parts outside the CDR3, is EAGVAQSPRYKIIEKRQSVAFWCNPISGHATLYWYQQILGQGPKLLIQFQNNGVVDDSQLPKDRFSAERLKGVDSTLKIQPAKLEDSAVYLCASSSLGTSGGSYNEQFFGPGTRLTVL.